Listed below are T cell receptor beta chains from one sample, sequenced in a study of identical twins. TCRdb processed the 5' RACE reads anew with MiXCR; each CDR3 protein has one entry. The sample gives 310,000 or so distinct CDR3 sequences, roughly 8.6% of which show up once; 6% to 8.5% is in the top ten. These data also formed part of another study, on yellow fever vaccine responses in identical twins.

The sample taken for sequencing was CD8+ T cells sorted from blood. The origin of the receptors is a woman aged 18-29 years in good health. CDR3s include the opening cysteine and the closing phenylalanine or tryptophan. The D gene is left open where the match is weak. Clone size is stated in some rows and not others, as once, few, many or a class when expanded.

d_call | clone_size | j_call | v_call | cdr3_nt | cdr3_aa
. | . | TRBJ2-2 | TRBV7-3 | TGTGCCAGCAGCGAGTGGGACCAAGACACCGGGGAGCTGTTTTTT | CASSEWDQDTGELFF
. | . | TRBJ2-7 | TRBV27 | TGTGCCAGCAGTATAAGAGCGGGTTGGGAGCAGTACTTC | CASSIRAGWEQYF
TRBD2 | few | TRBJ2-1 | TRBV27 | TGTGCCAGCAGTTACGGACTAGGCTCTGCTGAGCAGTTCTTC | CASSYGLGSAEQFF
. | . | TRBJ2-3 | TRBV3-1 | TGTGCCAGCAGCCTAGGGACTTTAAGTCCAGATACGCAGTATTTT | CASSLGTLSPDTQYF
TRBD2 | many | TRBJ2-1 | TRBV11-1 | TGTGCCAGCAGCTTAGGGGTCCGGGAGGGCCGAAAGAGCTCCTACAATGAGCAGTTCTTC | CASSLGVREGRKSSYNEQFF
. | many | TRBJ2-7 | TRBV20-1 | TGCAGTGCTAGGAAAAGACAGGGAGGTTACGAGCAGTACTTC | CSARKRQGGYEQYF
. | . | TRBJ2-2 | TRBV20-1 | TGCAGTGCTAGAGATCCGCTACTACTCACCGGGGAGCTGTTTTTT | CSARDPLLLTGELFF
TRBD1 | many | TRBJ2-5 | TRBV4-3 | TGCGCCAGCAGCCCTGGACAGGGGGCGTGGGAGACCCAGTACTTC | CASSPGQGAWETQYF
. | . | TRBJ2-1 | TRBV7-6 | TGTGCCAGCAGCTTAGCGACCCCCGGCAGCTTCTCCTACAATGAGCAGTTCTTC | CASSLATPGSFSYNEQFF
. | many | TRBJ2-1 | TRBV12-3/TRBV12-4 | TGTGCCAGCACCTCCCTTGAGAATGAGCAGTTCTTC | CASTSLENEQFF
. | . | TRBJ1-2 | TRBV7-9 | TGTGCCAGCACGACCCCCGAGAGGGACTACACCTTC | CASTTPERDYTF
. | many | TRBJ2-1 | TRBV12-3/TRBV12-4 | TGTGCCAGCAGCCCAGGGGGAGGAGGGGAGCAGTTCTTC | CASSPGGGGEQFF
TRBD2 | few | TRBJ2-7 | TRBV6-1 | TGTGCCAGCAGTAGCGGGAGGCCCCGCCCCACCTACGAGCAGTACTTC | CASSSGRPRPTYEQYF